This TCR beta chain was recorded in a study of blood T cell repertoires in COVID-19. Study-level information: The United States, Italy and Spain supplied acute and convalescent COVID-19 samples.

Libraries were prepared by immunoSEQ multiplex PCR; TCRdb keeps only in-frame clonotypes and omits some of them. The sample lists over 350,000 clones; 70% to 90% were seen once. This clone was detected once. Germline-derived CDR1 and CDR2 are MGHRA and YSYEKL. Trimming removed 4 bases from V and 1 base from J; junction bases left unmatched: 3. The CDR3 has 15 residues. The receptor was isolated from a young woman with acute COVID-19. Sequencing was carried out using PBMCs or T cells enriched from blood (not recorded which). The genes are TRBV4-1 and TRBJ2-3, with TRBD1 identical over 9 bases. As DNA, the CDR3 is TGCGCCAGCAGCCTGGGACAGGGACGCACAGATACGCAGTATTTT. It translates to CASSLGQGRTDTQYF.